This T cell receptor (beta chain) originates from a study of shared clonotypes between healthy human individuals. Findings of the study overall: How much donors shared clonotypes was expected to be affected by sequencing depth.

Replicate PCRs from sorted subsets contained roughly 200 ng DNA, which is approximately 30,000 T cell genomes. Only in-frame clones appear in the TCRdb table, and some are missing; sequencing was by immunoSEQ multiplex PCR. The data show over a million clones, about 77% seen once. A split of CD4+ cells into CD45RA+ naive and CD45RA-negative memory subsets was performed. This clone has more than one count but fewer than ten. Its antigen is unidentified. The sequencing sample was made of memory CD4+ T cells sorted from blood. Noted subset: CD45RA-negative fraction. This receptor was obtained from a man aged 18 to 30 in good health.

CDR3 sequence (DNA): TGTGCCACCAGCAGAATGGAAGGGCCCAACACTGAAGCTTTCTTT. This codes for CATSRMEGPNTEAFF. The chain has TRBV15 and TRBJ1-1; D gene unclear. The V end lost 2 bases, the J end lost 2 bases, and 12 bases lay between the germline ends. Germline V gene lookup returns CDR1 LNHNV and CDR2 YYDKDF (reference sequence). The CDR3 extends over 15 amino acids.